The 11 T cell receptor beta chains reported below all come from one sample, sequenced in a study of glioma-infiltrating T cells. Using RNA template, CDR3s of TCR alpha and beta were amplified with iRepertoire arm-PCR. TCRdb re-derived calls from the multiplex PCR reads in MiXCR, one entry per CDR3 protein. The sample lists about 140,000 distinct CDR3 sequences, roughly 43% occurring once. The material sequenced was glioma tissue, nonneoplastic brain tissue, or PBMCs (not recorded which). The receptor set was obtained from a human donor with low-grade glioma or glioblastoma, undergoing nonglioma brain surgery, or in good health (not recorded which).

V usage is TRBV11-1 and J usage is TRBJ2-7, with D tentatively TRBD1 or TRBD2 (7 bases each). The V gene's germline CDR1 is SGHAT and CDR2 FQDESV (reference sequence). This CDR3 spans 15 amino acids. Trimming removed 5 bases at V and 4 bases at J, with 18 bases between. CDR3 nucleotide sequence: TGTGCCAGCAGCATAACTACAGGGGAGGGGTACGAGCAGTACTTC. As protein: CASSITTGEGYEQYF.

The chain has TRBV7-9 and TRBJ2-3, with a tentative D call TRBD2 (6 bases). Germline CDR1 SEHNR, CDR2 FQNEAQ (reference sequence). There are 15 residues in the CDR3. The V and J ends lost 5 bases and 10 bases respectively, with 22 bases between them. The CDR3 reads CASSQDWDSSAAQYF. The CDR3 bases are TGTGCCAGCAGCCAAGATTGGGACTCTTCGGCGGCGCAGTATTTT.

CDR3 residues: CAISESLGSTEAFF. The CDR3 DNA is TGTGCCATCAGTGAGTCGCTCGGGAGCACTGAAGCTTTCTTT. V and J are TRBV10-3 and TRBJ1-1; the D is unclear. This CDR3 is built from 14 residues. V lost 0 bases to trimming and J lost 4 bases, with 9 bases between them. Germline V gives CDR1 ENHRY, CDR2 SYGVKD.

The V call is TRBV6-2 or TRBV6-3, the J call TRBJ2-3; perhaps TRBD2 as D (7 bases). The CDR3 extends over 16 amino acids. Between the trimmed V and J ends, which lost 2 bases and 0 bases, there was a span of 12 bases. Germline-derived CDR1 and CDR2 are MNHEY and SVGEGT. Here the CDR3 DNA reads TGTGCCAGCAGTTACGACGGGGGGCCTAGCACAGATACGCAGTATTTT. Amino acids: CASSYDGGPSTDTQYF.

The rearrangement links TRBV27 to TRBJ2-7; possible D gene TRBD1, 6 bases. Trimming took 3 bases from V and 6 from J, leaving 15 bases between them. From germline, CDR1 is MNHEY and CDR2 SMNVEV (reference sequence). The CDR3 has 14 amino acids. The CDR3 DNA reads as TGTGCCAGCAGTTTTCTGGCTAGAGGGGGCGAGCAGTACTTC. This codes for CASSFLARGGEQYF.

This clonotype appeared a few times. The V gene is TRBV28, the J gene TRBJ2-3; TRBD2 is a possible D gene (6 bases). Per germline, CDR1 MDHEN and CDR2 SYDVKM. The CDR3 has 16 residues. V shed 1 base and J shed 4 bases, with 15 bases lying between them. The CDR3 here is CASSLSLAGSADTQYF. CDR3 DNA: TGTGCCAGCAGTTTATCCCTTGCGGGATCGGCAGATACGCAGTATTTT.

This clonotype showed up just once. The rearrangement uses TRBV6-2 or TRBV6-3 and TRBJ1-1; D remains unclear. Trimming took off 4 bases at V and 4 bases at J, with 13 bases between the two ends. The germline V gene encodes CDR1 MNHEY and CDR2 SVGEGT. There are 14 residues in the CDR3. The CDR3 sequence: CASSFRLPGTEAFF. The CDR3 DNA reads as TGTGCCAGCAGTTTCAGGCTACCTGGCACTGAAGCTTTCTTT.

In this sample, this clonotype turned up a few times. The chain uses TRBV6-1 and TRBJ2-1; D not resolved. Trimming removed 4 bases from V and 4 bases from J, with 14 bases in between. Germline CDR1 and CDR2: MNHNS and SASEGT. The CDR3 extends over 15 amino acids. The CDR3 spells CASSAINQGYNEQFF. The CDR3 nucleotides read TGTGCCAGCAGTGCTATAAACCAAGGGTACAATGAGCAGTTCTTC.

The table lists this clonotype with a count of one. CDR3 coding DNA: TGTGCCAGCAGCTCCCGGGACAGAACGGGCGAGCAGTACTTC. Translated, it gives CASSSRDRTGEQYF. V gene TRBV7-2 combines with J gene TRBJ2-7; 7 bases agree with TRBD1. Germline trimming cut 4 bases from V and 6 bases from J; bases unmatched to any gene: 9. Germline loops: CDR1 SGHTA, CDR2 FQGNSA. CDR3 size: 14 residues.

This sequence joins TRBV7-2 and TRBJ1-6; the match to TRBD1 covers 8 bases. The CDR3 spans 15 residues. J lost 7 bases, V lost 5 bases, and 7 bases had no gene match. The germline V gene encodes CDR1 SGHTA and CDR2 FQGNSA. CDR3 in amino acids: CASSPADRGNSPLHF. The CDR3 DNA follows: TGTGCCAGCAGCCCCGCAGACAGGGGAAATTCACCCCTCCACTTT.

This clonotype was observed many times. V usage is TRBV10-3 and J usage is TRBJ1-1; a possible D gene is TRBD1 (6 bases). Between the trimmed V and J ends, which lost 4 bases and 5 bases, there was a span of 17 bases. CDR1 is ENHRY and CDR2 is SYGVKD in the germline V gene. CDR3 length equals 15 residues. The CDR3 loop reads CAISGDNYQETEAFF. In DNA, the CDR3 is TGTGCCATCAGTGGGGACAACTACCAGGAAACTGAAGCTTTCTTT.